Each of the 15 T cell receptor beta chains below was sequenced from the same sample in a study of human T cells and chemical hapten exposure. Noted time point: healthy volunteer bleed at 6 weeks. Researchers extracted total RNA from unfractionated whole blood. MiXCR, run by TCRdb on the RACE reads, gives a single entry per CDR3 protein. Of about 65,000 distinct CDR3 sequences listed, about 6% are singletons. Input material: whole blood. The receptors stem from a female donor in good health. Some clones in this sample may be carry-over from other donors' samples.

This clonotype was recorded many times. The rearrangement joins TRBV6-1 to TRBJ1-2, with 10 bases lining up with TRBD1. The V gene end was trimmed by 3 bases and the J gene end by 10 bases; junction bases not matched to a gene: 11. Per the germline V gene, CDR1 is MNHNS and CDR2 is SASEGT. This CDR3 has 15 residues. The CDR3 is CASSERGQGSKTYTF. CDR3 coding DNA: TGTGCCAGCAGTGAGCGGGGACAGGGGAGCAAAACCTACACCTTC.

This clonotype showed up many times. One end of the junction does not line up with germline, which may come from a read error. This chain uses TRBV11-2 with TRBJ1-1; weak D call: TRBD1 (6 bases). Germline-derived CDR1 and CDR2 are SGHAT and FQNNGV. The CDR3 loop spans 14 amino acids. Here the CDR3 reads CASSIDGSDREAFF. The CDR3 region has the DNA TGTGCCAGCAGCATAGACGGATCGGACAGAGAAGCTTTCTTT. The variable domain in full, completed from reference TRBV11-2 and TRBJ1-1, reads EAGVAQSPRYKIIEKRQSVAFWCNPISGHATLYWYQQILGQGPKLLIQFQNNGVVDDSQLPKDRFSAERLKGVDSTLKIQPAKLEDSAVYLCASSIDGSDREAFFGQGTRLTVV.

This clonotype was observed many times. The V gene is TRBV29-1, the J gene TRBJ2-7; TRBD2 matches at 9 bases. Unmatched junction bases numbered 6, after V lost 1 base and J lost 2 bases. The CDR3 runs 15 residues. Germline loops: CDR1 SQVTM, CDR2 ANQGSEA. CDR3 DNA sequence: TGCAGCGTTGAAGGGGCTAGCGGGGCAACCTACGAGCAGTACTTC. Translated: CSVEGASGATYEQYF.

This rearrangement joins TRBV2 to TRBJ1-2; tentatively, D is TRBD1 (5 bases). V dropped 0 bases and J dropped 4 bases, with 15 bases sitting between them. CDR1 is SNHLY and CDR2 is FYNNEI in the germline V gene. The CDR3 sequence is 16 residues long. DNA of the CDR3: TGTGCCAGCAGTGAAGCGCCGAGGATTGGGGGCTATGGCTACACCTTC. Translating gives CASSEAPRIGGYGYTF.

This clonotype showed up many times. The chain has TRBV20-1 and TRBJ2-3; D is unclear. V lost 0 bases and J lost 5, with 12 bases in between. CDR3 size: 14 residues. Germline lookup yields CDR1 DFQATT and CDR2 SNEGSKA (reference sequence). Here the CDR3 DNA reads TGCAGTGCTAGAGATCTGGTGATTAGAGATACGCAGTATTTT. As protein: CSARDLVIRDTQYF.

The table lists this clonotype with many counts. The chain is built from TRBV3-1 and TRBJ2-3; D is uncertain. This CDR3 has 16 amino acids. In germline, CDR1 is LGHDT, CDR2 YNNKEL (reference sequence). V shed 2 bases and J shed 3 bases, with 15 bases lying between them. CDR3 DNA sequence: TGTGCCAGCAGCCAATGGCAAACCTTCCCTACAGATACGCAGTATTTT. Encoded protein: CASSQWQTFPTDTQYF.

This clonotype was observed many times. The chain links TRBV28 to TRBJ1-5; the D is unclear. The CDR3 extends over 16 amino acids. Germline V lookup: CDR1 MDHEN, CDR2 SYDVKM. Deletions cut 3 bases from V and 2 bases from J, with 14 bases between. This CDR3 reads CASSFGSRGGNQPQHF. In DNA form, the CDR3 reads TGTGCCAGCAGTTTTGGAAGTCGCGGGGGCAATCAGCCCCAGCATTTT. The full variable domain, in which reference TRBV28 and TRBJ1-5 provide the parts outside the CDR3, is DVKVTQSSRYLVKRTGEKVFLECVQDMDHENMFWYRQDPGLGLRLIYFSYDVKMKEKGDIPEGYSVSREKKERFSLILESASTNQTSMYLCASSFGSRGGNQPQHFGDGTRLSIL.

This clonotype was seen repeatedly, ten times or more. The V and J genes are TRBV2 and TRBJ1-5, with TRBD1 identical over 7 bases. Germline lookup yields CDR1 SNHLY and CDR2 FYNNEI. V trimming: 4 bases; J trimming: 4 bases; junction bases outside the gene matches: 7. The CDR3 extends over 15 amino acids. The CDR3 DNA follows: TGTGCCAGCAGTGGGCCCGGGACAGCAAATCAGCCCCAGCATTTT. It encodes CASSGPGTANQPQHF.

This clonotype was detected only a few times. The chain couples TRBV5-4 to TRBJ1-2; D call uncertain. Between the trimmed V and J ends, which lost 0 bases and 2 bases, there was a span of 8 bases. The CDR3 totals 14 residues. The germline gives CDR1 SGHNT, CDR2 YYREEE (reference sequence). CDR3 sequence reads: CASSLGDQNYGYTF. For the CDR3, the DNA is TGTGCCAGCAGCTTGGGAGATCAGAACTATGGCTACACCTTC.

The CDR3, as DNA: TGCAGCGTTGATTTGGGGGCCGCAGATACGCAGTATTTT. Protein product: CSVDLGAADTQYF. V and J are TRBV29-1 and TRBJ2-3; D may be TRBD1 (6 bases). The CDR3 extends over 13 amino acids. Germline loops: CDR1 SQVTM, CDR2 ANQGSEA. V was cut by 3 bases and J by 4 bases, with 11 bases left in between.

This clonotype came up a few times. The chain uses TRBV20-1 and TRBJ1-2, with D hard to call. The CDR3 loop spans 12 amino acids. The germline V gene has CDR1 DFQATT and CDR2 SNEGSKA (reference sequence). Trimming took off 6 bases at V and 2 bases at J, with 10 bases between the two ends. As DNA, the CDR3 is TGCAGTGCGAGAAGGAGGAACTATGGCTACACCTTC. This codes for CSARRRNYGYTF.

This chain connects TRBV29-1 to TRBJ2-5; 8 bases are a match to TRBD1. The CDR3 runs 13 residues. The trim removed 4 bases at V and 4 bases at J, leaving 5 bases unmatched. Germline V CDR1 and CDR2: SQVTM, ANQGSEA. The CDR3 is CSVGETGVETQYF. CDR3 DNA sequence: TGCAGCGTTGGGGAGACAGGGGTAGAGACCCAGTACTTC.

This clonotype was seen repeatedly, ten times or more. The gene calls are TRBV15 and TRBJ1-3, with a possible D match to TRBD1 (5 bases). The CDR3 sequence is 14 residues long. From germline, CDR1 is LNHNV and CDR2 YYDKDF (reference sequence). V was pared by 1 base and J by 4 bases, with 8 bases between. DNA for the CDR3: TGTGCCACCAGCAGAGCCCGACAGGGAAACACCATATATTTT. Amino acid sequence: CATSRARQGNTIYF.

This clonotype has a count of ten or more. The chain carries TRBV28 and TRBJ2-5; D uncertain. Trimming removed 4 bases from V and 7 bases from J, with 10 bases in between. The CDR3 covers 12 residues. Germline V CDR1 and CDR2: MDHEN, SYDVKM. CDR3 DNA sequence: TGTGCCAGCAGTTCCACCCGGACGACCCAGTACTTC. It codes for CASSSTRTTQYF. The full variable domain, with the rest looked up from reference TRBV28 and TRBJ2-5, is DVKVTQSSRYLVKRTGEKVFLECVQDMDHENMFWYRQDPGLGLRLIYFSYDVKMKEKGDIPEGYSVSREKKERFSLILESASTNQTSMYLCASSSTRTTQYFGPGTRLLVL.

This clonotype showed up many times. The chain uses TRBV6-1 and TRBJ2-7; D remains unclear. The V gene lost 0 bases and the J gene lost 3 bases, with 9 bases spanning the gap. The CDR3 extends over 14 amino acids. Germline-derived CDR1 and CDR2 are MNHNS and SASEGT. The DNA for the CDR3 is TGTGCCAGCAGTGAAGCCGTGACAAGCTACGAGCAGTACTTC. Translating gives CASSEAVTSYEQYF.